This T cell receptor (beta chain) was sequenced in a study of CD8 T cells in Susac syndrome. CDR3 length: 14 residues. Germline values: CDR1 MNHEY, CDR2 SVGAGI. V trimming: 6 bases; J trimming: 0 bases; junction bases outside the gene matches: 2. When the RNA was reverse transcribed, random hexamers were used with an input of roughly 0.5 to 1 ug. By means of immunoSEQ multiplex PCR, TCR beta CDR3 spanning 54 Vbeta and 13 Jbeta underwent amplification. Via MiXCR, TCRdb re-called the immunoSEQ multiplex PCR reads, giving one row per CDR3 protein. The repertoire includes 160,000 or so distinct CDR3 sequences, around 90% of them detected once, and around 0.079% sits in the top ten. In blood CD8+ and CD4+ T cells, TCR beta underwent sequencing. As controls, healthy donors matched for age and sex were used. TEMRA cells were enriched by FACS, and CD4+ and CD8+ T cells were negatively isolated.

The V and J genes are TRBV6-5 and TRBJ2-7; 10 bases are shared with TRBD1. The source material was CD4+ T cells from PBMCs. This receptor was obtained from a human donor in good health. For the CDR3, the DNA is TGTGCCAGCAGATGGACAGGGGGCTCCTACGAGCAGTACTTC. Protein sequence: CASRWTGGSYEQYF.